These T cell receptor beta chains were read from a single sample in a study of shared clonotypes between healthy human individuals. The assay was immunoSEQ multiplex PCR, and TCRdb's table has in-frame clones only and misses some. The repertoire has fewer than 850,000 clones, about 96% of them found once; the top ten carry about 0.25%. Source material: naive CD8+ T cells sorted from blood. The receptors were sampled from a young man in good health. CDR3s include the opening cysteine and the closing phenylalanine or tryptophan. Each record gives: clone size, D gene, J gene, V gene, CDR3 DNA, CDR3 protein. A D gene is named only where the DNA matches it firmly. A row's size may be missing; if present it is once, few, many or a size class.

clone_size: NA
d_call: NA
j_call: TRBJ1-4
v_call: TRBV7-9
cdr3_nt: TGTGCCAGCAGCCTGAGTACGGATCCGTTCCCGCGTAATGAAAAACTGTTTTTT
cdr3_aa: CASSLSTDPFPRNEKLFF

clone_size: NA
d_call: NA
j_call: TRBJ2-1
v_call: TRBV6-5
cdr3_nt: TGTGCCAGCAGCCTTACTTCCCTAGGGAATGAGCAGTTCTTC
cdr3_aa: CASSLTSLGNEQFF

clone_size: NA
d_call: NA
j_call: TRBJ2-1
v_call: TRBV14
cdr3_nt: TGTGCCAGCAGCCAAGAAATGGACAATTACAATGAGCAGTTCTTC
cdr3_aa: CASSQEMDNYNEQFF

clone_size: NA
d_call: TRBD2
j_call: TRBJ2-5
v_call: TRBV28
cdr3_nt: TGTGCCAGCAAATTGGGTAGCGGGAGGGTGGAGACCCAGTACTTC
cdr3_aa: CASKLGSGRVETQYF

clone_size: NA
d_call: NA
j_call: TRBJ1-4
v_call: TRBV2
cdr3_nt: TGTGCCAGCAGTGAAAAGGGGGGCGTTAATGAAAAACTGTTTTTT
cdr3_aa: CASSEKGGVNEKLFF

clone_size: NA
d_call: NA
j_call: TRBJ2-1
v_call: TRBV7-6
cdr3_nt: TGTGCCAGCAGCTTAGCGGGAGGTAGGGATGAGCAGTTCTTC
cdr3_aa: CASSLAGGRDEQFF

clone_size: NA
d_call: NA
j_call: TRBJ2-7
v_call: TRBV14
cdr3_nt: TGTGCCAGCAGCCCCGGGCCCATAAAATCCTACGAGCAGTACTTC
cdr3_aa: CASSPGPIKSYEQYF

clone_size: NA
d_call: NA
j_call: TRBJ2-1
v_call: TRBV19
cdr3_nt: TGTGCCAGTAGTATAGGATCAGGGAATGAGCAGTTCTTC
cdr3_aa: CASSIGSGNEQFF

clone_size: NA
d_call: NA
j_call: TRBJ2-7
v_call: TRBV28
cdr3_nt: TGTGCCACTAGGCGGGTTTCTATCTCCTACGAGCAGTACTTC
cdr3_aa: CATRRVSISYEQYF

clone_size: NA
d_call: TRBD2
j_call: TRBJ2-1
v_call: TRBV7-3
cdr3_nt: TGTGCCAGCAGCTTAAGACAGGGACTAGCGGCCCCAATTTGGGCCAATGAGCAGTTCTTC
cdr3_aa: CASSLRQGLAAPIWANEQFF

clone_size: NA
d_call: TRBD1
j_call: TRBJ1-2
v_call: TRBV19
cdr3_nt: TGTGCCAGTAGCGCACAGGGGGGCTATGGCTACACCTTC
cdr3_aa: CASSAQGGYGYTF

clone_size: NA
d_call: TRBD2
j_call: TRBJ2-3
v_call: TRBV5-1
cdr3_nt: TGCGCCAGCAGCGAGGGGACTAGCGGGATAATGAGAACAGATACGCAGTATTTT
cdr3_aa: CASSEGTSGIMRTDTQYF

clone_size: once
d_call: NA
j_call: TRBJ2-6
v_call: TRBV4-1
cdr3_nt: TGCGCCAGCAGCGGACGCGTCGCCAACTCTGGGGCCAACGTCCTGACTTTC
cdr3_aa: CASSGRVANSGANVLTF

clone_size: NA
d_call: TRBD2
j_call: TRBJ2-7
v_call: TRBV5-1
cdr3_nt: TGCGCCAGCAGCCCGGGGCCTAGCGGGAGGGCGATATCCTACGAGCAGTACTTC
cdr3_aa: CASSPGPSGRAISYEQYF

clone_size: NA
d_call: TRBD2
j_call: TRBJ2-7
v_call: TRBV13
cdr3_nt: TGTGCCAGCAGCTTCGGGGCGGGAGACTACGAGCAGTACTTC
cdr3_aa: CASSFGAGDYEQYF

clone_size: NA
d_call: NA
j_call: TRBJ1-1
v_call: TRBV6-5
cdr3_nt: TGTGCCAGCAGTTACTCGTTCGTGGACAATGAAGCTTTCTTT
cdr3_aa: CASSYSFVDNEAFF

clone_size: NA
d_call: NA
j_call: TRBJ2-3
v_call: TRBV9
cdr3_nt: TGTGCCAGCAGCGCAGAGGGGAGTTACCCCAGCACAGATACGCAGTATTTT
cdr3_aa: CASSAEGSYPSTDTQYF

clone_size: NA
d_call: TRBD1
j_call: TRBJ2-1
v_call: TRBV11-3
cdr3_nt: TGTGCCAGCAGCTCTCGACAGGGGAACAATGAGCAGTTCTTC
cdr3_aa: CASSSRQGNNEQFF

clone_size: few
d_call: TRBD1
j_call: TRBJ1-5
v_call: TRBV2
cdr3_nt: TGTGCCAGCAGAGTCGTAGGGACAGGAGATCAGCCCCAGCATTTT
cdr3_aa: CASRVVGTGDQPQHF

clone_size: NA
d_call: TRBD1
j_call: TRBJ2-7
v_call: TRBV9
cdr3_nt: TGTGCCAGCAGCGCGATGACAGGGGGTCCCACCTACGAGCAGTACTTC
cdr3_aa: CASSAMTGGPTYEQYF

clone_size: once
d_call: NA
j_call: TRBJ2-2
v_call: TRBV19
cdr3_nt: TGTGCCAGTAGTATCTGGCAGGGGACCGGGGAGCTGTTTTTT
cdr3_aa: CASSIWQGTGELFF

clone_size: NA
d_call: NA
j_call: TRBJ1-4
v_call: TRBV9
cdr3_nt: TGTGCCAGCAGCCCCGGAGGGGGATTACTGTTTTTT
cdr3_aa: CASSPGGGLLFF

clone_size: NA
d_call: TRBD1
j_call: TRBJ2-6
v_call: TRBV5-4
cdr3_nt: TGTGCCAGCAGCTCGACAGGGCCCTTGGGCTCTGGGGCCAACGTCCTGACTTTC
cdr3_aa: CASSSTGPLGSGANVLTF

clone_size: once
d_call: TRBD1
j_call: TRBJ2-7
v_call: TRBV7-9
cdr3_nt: TGTGCCAGCAGCTTGGGGACAGCCCCAATCTACGAGCAGTACTTC
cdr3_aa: CASSLGTAPIYEQYF

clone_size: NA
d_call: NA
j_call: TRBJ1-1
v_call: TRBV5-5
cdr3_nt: TGTGCCAGCAGCTCTCCTCCGGACAGAACGGGGACTGAAGCTTTCTTT
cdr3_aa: CASSSPPDRTGTEAFF

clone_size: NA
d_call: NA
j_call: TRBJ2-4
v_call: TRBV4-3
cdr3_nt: TGCGCCAGCAGCCAAGAACAAGCCAAAAACATTCAGTACTTC
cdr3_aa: CASSQEQAKNIQYF

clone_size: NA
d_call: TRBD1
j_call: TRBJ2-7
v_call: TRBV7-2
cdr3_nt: TGTGCCAGCAGCCCCGATGGGACAGGGGCCTACGAGCAGTACTTC
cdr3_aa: CASSPDGTGAYEQYF

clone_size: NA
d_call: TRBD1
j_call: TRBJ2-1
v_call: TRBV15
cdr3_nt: TGTGCCACGGCAGGGGGCCTTGAGCAGTTCTTC
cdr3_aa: CATAGGLEQFF

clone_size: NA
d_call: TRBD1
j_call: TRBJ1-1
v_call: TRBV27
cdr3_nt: TGTGCCAGCAGTTTATCGCAGGGGGCGGTCACTGAAGCTTTCTTT
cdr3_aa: CASSLSQGAVTEAFF

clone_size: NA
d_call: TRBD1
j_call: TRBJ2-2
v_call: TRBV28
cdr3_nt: TGTGCCAGCAGTTTATTGGGGACAGAGAACACCGGGGAGCTGTTTTTT
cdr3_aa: CASSLLGTENTGELFF

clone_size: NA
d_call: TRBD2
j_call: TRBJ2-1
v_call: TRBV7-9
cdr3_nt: TGTGCCAGCAGCCCGAGCGGGAGATCAAACTACAATGAGCAGTTCTTC
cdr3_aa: CASSPSGRSNYNEQFF

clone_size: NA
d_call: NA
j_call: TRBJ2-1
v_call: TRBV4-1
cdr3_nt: TGCGCCAGCAGCCCGAGCGGGACACCCTACAATGAGCAGTTCTTC
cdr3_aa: CASSPSGTPYNEQFF

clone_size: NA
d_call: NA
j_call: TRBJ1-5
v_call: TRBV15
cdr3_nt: TGTGCCACCAGCCGAGGGGGGGGACCCCAGCATTTT
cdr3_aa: CATSRGGGPQHF

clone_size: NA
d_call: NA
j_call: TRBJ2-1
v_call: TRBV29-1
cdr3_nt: TGCAGCGTTGAGGGAGCCAAGGGCTCCTACAATGAGCAGTTCTTC
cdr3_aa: CSVEGAKGSYNEQFF

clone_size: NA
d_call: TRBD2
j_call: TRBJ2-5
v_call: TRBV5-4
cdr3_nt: TGTGCCAGCAGCTTGAGTGGACTAGTGGGGGAGACCCAGTACTTC
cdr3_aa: CASSLSGLVGETQYF

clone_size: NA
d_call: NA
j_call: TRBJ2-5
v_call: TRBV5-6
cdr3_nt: TGTGCCAGCAGCTTGGTGGCCGGAGGGAGGTCGGAGACCCAGTACTTC
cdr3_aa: CASSLVAGGRSETQYF

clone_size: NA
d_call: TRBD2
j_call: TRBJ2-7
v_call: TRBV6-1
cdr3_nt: TGTGCCAGCAGTGAGGCTAGCGGGGCTTTCTACGAGCAGTACTTC
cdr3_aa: CASSEASGAFYEQYF

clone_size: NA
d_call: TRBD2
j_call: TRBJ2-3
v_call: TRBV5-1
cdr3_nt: TGCGCCAGCAGCTTGGGACTAGCGGGATATGGTAGTGATACGCAGTATTTT
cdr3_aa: CASSLGLAGYGSDTQYF

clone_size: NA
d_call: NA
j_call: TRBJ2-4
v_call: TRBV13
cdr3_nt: TGTGCCAGCAGCTTTAGGGTTGGAGCCAAAAACATTCAGTACTTC
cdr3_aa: CASSFRVGAKNIQYF

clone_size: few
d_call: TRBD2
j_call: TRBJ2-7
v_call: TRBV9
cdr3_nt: TGTGCCAGCGGCGGGAGCGGTGTGTACGAGCAGTACTTC
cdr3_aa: CASGGSGVYEQYF

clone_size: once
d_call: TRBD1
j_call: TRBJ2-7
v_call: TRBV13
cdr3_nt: TGTGCCAGCAGCCCTCGGGACAGCAGCTACGAGCAGTACTTC
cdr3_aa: CASSPRDSSYEQYF

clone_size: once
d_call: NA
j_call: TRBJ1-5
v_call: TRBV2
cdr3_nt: TGTGCCAGCAGTGAGGGGCGGTTGGGCAATCAGCCCCAGCATTTT
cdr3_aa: CASSEGRLGNQPQHF

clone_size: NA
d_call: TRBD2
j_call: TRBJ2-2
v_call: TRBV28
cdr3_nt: TGTGCCAGCAGTTTTCTCGGACTAGCGGTAAACACCGGGGAGCTGTTTTTT
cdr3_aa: CASSFLGLAVNTGELFF

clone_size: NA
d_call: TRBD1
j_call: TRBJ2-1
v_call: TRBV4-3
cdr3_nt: TGCGCCAGCAGCCAAGGGACAGGGGGTTGGGATGAGCAGTTCTTC
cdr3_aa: CASSQGTGGWDEQFF

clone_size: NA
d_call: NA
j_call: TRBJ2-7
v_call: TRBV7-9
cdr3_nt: TGTGCCAGCAGCTCCCCGCGGCTGCTAGAGGGCGAGCAGTACTTC
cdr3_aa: CASSSPRLLEGEQYF

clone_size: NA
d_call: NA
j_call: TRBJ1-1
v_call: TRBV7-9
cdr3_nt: TGTGCCAGCAGCTTAGGTTGGGCAGATATGAACACTGAAGCTTTCTTT
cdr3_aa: CASSLGWADMNTEAFF

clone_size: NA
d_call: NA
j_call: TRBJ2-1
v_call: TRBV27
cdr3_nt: TGTGCCAGTCTCGGGGCAACCGATGAGCAGTTCTTC
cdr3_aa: CASLGATDEQFF

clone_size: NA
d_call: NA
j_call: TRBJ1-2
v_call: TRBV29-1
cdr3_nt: TGCAGCGTTGATCAGGGGTTCTCGTCCTCCTATGGCTACACCTTC
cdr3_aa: CSVDQGFSSSYGYTF

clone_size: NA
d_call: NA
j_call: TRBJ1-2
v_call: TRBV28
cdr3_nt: TGTGCCAGCACTCCCCAGCGCAGGGACCTGATGAAAAACTATGGCTACACCTTC
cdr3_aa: CASTPQRRDLMKNYGYTF

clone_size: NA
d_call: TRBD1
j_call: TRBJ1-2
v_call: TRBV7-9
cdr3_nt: TGTGCCAGCAGCTTGGTGAAGGACAGGGGCAACTATGGCTACACCTTC
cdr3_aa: CASSLVKDRGNYGYTF

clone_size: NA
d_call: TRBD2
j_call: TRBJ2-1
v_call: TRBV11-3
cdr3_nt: TGTGCCAGCAGCCCCGATGGACTAGCAGGAGCCTACAATGAGCAGTTCTTC
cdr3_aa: CASSPDGLAGAYNEQFF

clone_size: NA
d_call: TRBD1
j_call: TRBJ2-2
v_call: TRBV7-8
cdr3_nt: TGTGCCAGCAGCTCACGGACAGGAACGAACACCGGGGAGCTGTTTTTT
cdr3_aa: CASSSRTGTNTGELFF

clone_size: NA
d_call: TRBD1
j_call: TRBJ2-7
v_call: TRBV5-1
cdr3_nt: TGCGCCAGCAGCCCCGGGACAGACAACTCCTACGAGCAGTACTTC
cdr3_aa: CASSPGTDNSYEQYF

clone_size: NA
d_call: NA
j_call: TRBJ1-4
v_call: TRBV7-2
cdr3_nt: TGTGCCAGCAGCTTCAGGGGCGCAGCTAATGAAAAACTGTTTTTT
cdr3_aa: CASSFRGAANEKLFF

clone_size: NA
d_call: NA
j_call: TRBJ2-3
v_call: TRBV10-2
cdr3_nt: TGCGCCAGCAGTGAGACTCATCTTCCTAGCACAGATACGCAGTATTTT
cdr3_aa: CASSETHLPSTDTQYF